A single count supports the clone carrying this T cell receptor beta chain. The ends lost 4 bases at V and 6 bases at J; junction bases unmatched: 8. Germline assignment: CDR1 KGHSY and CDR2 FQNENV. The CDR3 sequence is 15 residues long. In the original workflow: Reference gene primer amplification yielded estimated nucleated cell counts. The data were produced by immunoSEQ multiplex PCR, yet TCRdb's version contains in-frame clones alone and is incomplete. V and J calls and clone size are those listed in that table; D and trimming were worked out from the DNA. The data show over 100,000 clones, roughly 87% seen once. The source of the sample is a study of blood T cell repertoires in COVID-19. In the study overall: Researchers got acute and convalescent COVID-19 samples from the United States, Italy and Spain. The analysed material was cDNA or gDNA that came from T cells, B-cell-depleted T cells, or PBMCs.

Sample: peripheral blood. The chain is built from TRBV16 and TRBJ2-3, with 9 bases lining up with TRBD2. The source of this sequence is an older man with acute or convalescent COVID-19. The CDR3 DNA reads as TGTGCCAGCAGCCCCACTGCGGGGGGGGCGGATACGCAGTATTTT. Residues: CASSPTAGGADTQYF.